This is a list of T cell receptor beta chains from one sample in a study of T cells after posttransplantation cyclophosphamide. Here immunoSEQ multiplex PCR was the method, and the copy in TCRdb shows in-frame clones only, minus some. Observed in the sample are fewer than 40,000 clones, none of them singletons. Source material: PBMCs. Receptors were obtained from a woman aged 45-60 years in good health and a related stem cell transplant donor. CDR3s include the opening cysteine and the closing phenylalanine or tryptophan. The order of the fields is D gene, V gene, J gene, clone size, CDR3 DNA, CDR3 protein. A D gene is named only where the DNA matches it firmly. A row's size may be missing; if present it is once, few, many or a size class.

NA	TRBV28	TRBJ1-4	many	TGTGCCAGCACCTACGGGGGGGCAACTAATGAAAAACTGTTTTTT	CASTYGGATNEKLFF
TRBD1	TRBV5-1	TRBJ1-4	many	TGCGCCAGCAGCTTGGATCCAGGGGGAAACGAAAAACTGTTTTTT	CASSLDPGGNEKLFF
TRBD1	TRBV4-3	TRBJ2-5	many	TGCGCCAGCAGCCAACGGACAGGGGCCGAGACCCAGTACTTC	CASSQRTGAETQYF
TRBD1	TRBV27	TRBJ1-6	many	TGTGCCAGCAGTTCGACAGGGGCCCTTTTACCCCTCCACTTT	CASSSTGALLPLHF
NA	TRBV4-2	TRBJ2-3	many	TGTGCCAGCAGCCAAGATACGTCAGCGGATACGCAGTATTTT	CASSQDTSADTQYF
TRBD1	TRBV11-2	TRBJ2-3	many	TGTGCCAGCAGCTTAGATGGACAGGGGGCTGCAGATACGCAGTATTTT	CASSLDGQGAADTQYF
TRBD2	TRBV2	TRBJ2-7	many	TGTGCCACCGGGAGGGCCACGATCCACGAGCAGTACTTC	CATGRATIHEQYF
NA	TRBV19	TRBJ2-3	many	TGTGCCAGTAGTATTAGGGGGAACACAGATACGCAGTATTTT	CASSIRGNTDTQYF
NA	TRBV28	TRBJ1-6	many	TGTGCCAACAAAGGGGCCCCCTATAATTCACCCCTCCACTTT	CANKGAPYNSPLHF
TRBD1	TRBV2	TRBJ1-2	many	TGTGCCAGCAGTGGGGACAGTAACTATGGCTACACCTTC	CASSGDSNYGYTF
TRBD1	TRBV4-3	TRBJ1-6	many	TGCGCCAGCAGCCCGGGGACAGGGAGCAATTCACCCCTCCACTTT	CASSPGTGSNSPLHF
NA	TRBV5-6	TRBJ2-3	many	TGTGCCAGCAGCTGGAGGCAGGGGATAAGCACAGATACGCAGTATTTT	CASSWRQGISTDTQYF
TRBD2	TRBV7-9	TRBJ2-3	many	TGTGCCAGCAGCTTACCCTATCGCCTAGCGGGGAGAACAGATACGCAGTATTTT	CASSLPYRLAGRTDTQYF
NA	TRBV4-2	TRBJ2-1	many	TGTGCCAGCAGCTACGGAGAGGCCCCCCTCGCCAATGAGCAGTTCTTC	CASSYGEAPLANEQFF
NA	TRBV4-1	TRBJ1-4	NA	TGCGCCAGCAGACGGACAAGGGGCCCTGAAAAACTGTTTTTT	CASRRTRGPEKLFF
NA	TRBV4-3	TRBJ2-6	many	TGCGCCAGCAGCCAAGATCTCGACGGTCCAGGATCTGGGGCCAACGTCCTGACTTTC	CASSQDLDGPGSGANVLTF
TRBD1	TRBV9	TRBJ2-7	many	TGTGCCAGCAGCGTAGAGGGACAGGGTAGGAACGAGCAGTACTTC	CASSVEGQGRNEQYF
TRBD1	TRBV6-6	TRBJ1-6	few	TGTGCCAGCAGTTACTGGACAGGGGAATCACCCCTCCACTTT	CASSYWTGESPLHF
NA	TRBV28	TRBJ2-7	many	TGTGCCAGCAGCCCAGCCGGGACTGAATTTTACGAGCAGTACTTC	CASSPAGTEFYEQYF
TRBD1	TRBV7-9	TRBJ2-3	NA	TGTGCCAGCAGCACCGGGACAGGGGGACAAGATACGCAGTATTTT	CASSTGTGGQDTQYF
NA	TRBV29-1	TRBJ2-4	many	TGCAGCGTTGAAGGTGCGGCAGGGGACCCCAACATTCAGTACTTC	CSVEGAAGDPNIQYF
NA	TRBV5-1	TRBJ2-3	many	TGCGCCAGCAATAATGGCGGGGCGACGTACACAGATACGCAGTATTTT	CASNNGGATYTDTQYF
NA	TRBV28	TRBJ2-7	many	TGTGCCAGCGGACAACAGCTTCTCGGGTACGAGCAGTACTTC	CASGQQLLGYEQYF
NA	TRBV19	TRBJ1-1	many	TGTGCCAGTAGCTGGAGGGGGAACACTGAAGCTTTCTTT	CASSWRGNTEAFF
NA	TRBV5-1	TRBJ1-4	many	TGCGCCAGCAGCGGGGGAGGAGGGGTTGCAAATGAAAAACTGTTTTTT	CASSGGGGVANEKLFF
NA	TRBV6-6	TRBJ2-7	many	TGTGCCAGCAGAAGCACGGATTGGGGAGCCTACGAGCAGTACTTC	CASRSTDWGAYEQYF
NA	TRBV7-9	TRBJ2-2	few	TGTGCCAGCAGCTTAACACGGACTGCCACCGGGGAGCTGTTTTTT	CASSLTRTATGELFF
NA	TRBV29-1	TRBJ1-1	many	TGCAGCGCAAACAGGGATTCTGGAGCTTTCTTT	CSANRDSGAFF
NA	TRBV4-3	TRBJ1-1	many	TGCGCCAGCAGCCGCGGGCTCTCCACTGAAGCTTTCTTT	CASSRGLSTEAFF
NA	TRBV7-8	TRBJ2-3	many	TGTGCCAGCAGCTTAGCGGGGGCGGGGGGCACAGATACGCAGTATTTT	CASSLAGAGGTDTQYF
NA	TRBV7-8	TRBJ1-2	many	TGTGCCGCCGGCGGGTTGGGCGGCTACACCTTC	CAAGGLGGYTF
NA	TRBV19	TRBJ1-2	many	TGTGCCAGTACCCTACAGCAGGGCGGGAGCTATGGCTACACCTTC	CASTLQQGGSYGYTF
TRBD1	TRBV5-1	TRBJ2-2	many	TGCGCCAGCAGCTTGGGATCTGGGACAGGGCTTACCGGGGAGCTGTTTTTT	CASSLGSGTGLTGELFF
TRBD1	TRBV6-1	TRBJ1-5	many	TGTGCCAGCAGCCAGGGACAGGGCCTTCAGCCCCAGCATTTT	CASSQGQGLQPQHF
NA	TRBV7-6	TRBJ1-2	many	TGTGCCAGCAGCAGGGGTTCTAACTATGGCTACACCTTC	CASSRGSNYGYTF
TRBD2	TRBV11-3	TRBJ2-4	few	TGTGCCAGCCCCGGGAGGGGGGAGGACATTCAGTACTTC	CASPGRGEDIQYF
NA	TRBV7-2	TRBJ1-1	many	TGTGCCAGCAGCCTCCGAACAGGTGAAGCTTTCTTT	CASSLRTGEAFF